This T cell receptor (beta chain) was profiled in a study of blood T cell repertoires in COVID-19. Overall study context: Specimens from acute and convalescent COVID-19 originated in the United States, Italy and Spain. PBMCs, B-cell-depleted T cells, or T cells were the source of the cDNA or gDNA that made up the material.

Measured with immunoSEQ multiplex PCR; TCRdb has only the in-frame clones, and not every one. This table holds around 270,000 clones, 80% to 90% found once. This CDR3 has 14 residues. J gave up 6 bases and V 4 bases, and 4 bases lay outside the gene matches. Looked up from germline, CDR1 is SGHRS and CDR2 is YFSETQ. The receptor's source is a woman between 25 and 40 years old who had recovered from COVID-19. The chain joins TRBV5-1 to TRBJ1-4, with 9 nucleotides matching TRBD1. Sequences were obtained from PBMCs or T cells enriched from blood (not recorded which). This CDR3 is CASSGTGRDEKLFF. CDR3 bases: TGCGCCAGCAGCGGGACAGGGAGGGATGAAAAACTGTTTTTT.